This is a list of T cell receptor beta chains from one sample in a study of technical replicates of blood from several donors. Method: immunoSEQ multiplex PCR; TCRdb's copy keeps in-frame clones and lacks some. The repertoire holds tens of thousands of clones, with roughly 92% as singletons. Sequencing was carried out using T cells isolated from PBMCs. All receptors come from a human donor in good health. CDR3s include the opening cysteine and the closing phenylalanine or tryptophan.

TRBV9	TRBJ2-1	CASSARLAGGLSYNEQFF
TRBV28	TRBJ1-4	CASSFSPGQANEKLFF
TRBV7-9	TRBJ2-7	CASSLAGGRAYEQYF
TRBV5-8	TRBJ1-1	CASSRRTANTEAFF
TRBV5-1	TRBJ2-1	CASSQRSGVTYNEQFF
TRBV6-5	TRBJ2-7	CASSFQVSGSAYEQYF
TRBV10-2	TRBJ1-1	CASSELREGEAFF
TRBV9	TRBJ2-3	CASSVAGATDTQYF
TRBV6-1	TRBJ2-1	CAIRRVYNEQFF
TRBV6-5	TRBJ2-7	CASSYGGQNYEQYF
TRBV10-3	TRBJ2-3	CAISESGVAGTTDTQYF
TRBV9	TRBJ1-1	CASSVGLATTTEAFF
TRBV7-8	TRBJ2-2	CASSAGLAGVYTGELFF
TRBV5-1	TRBJ2-1	CASSDPSGSGNEQFF
TRBV4-1	TRBJ1-1	CASSQGETEAFF
TRBV27	TRBJ1-1	CASSLSSKTEAFF
TRBV28	TRBJ2-5	CASSFRRIQETQYF
TRBV13	TRBJ2-7	CASSIGPSEQYF
TRBV9	TRBJ1-2	CASSGGQGAVYGYTF
TRBV7-8	TRBJ2-1	CASSSAGLAGGNEQFF
TRBV6-1	TRBJ1-5	CASSDSGNQPQHF
TRBV9	TRBJ2-7	CASSVADAGSYEQYF
TRBV6-6	TRBJ1-3	CASSYSTGARVHTIYF
TRBV7-9	TRBJ1-1	CASSFGQDDTEAFF
TRBV28	TRBJ1-2	CASSLGTGDYGYTF
TRBV10-3	TRBJ1-2	CAISWTGSGGYTF
TRBV7-2	TRBJ2-2	CASSLGLSTGELFF